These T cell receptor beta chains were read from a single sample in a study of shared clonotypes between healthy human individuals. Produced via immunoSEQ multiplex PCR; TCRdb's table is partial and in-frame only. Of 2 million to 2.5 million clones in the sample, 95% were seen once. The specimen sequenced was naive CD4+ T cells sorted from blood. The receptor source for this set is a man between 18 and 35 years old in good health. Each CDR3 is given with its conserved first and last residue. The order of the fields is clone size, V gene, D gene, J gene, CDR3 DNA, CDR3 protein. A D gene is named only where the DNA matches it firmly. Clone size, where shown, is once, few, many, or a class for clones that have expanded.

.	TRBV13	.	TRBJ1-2	TGTGCCAGCAGCTTAAACTCTTTCGGCTATGGCTACACCTTC	CASSLNSFGYGYTF
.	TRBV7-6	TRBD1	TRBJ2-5	TGTGCCAGCAGCTTAGGTACTCAGGGGGCTTCTGGGACCCAGTACTTC	CASSLGTQGASGTQYF
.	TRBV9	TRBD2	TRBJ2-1	TGTGCCAGCAGCGTAGTTGGGACTAAACTATACAATGAGCAGTTCTTC	CASSVVGTKLYNEQFF
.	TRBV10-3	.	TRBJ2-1	TGTGCCATCAGTGAGTCTGGAATGTCCTACAATGAGCAGTTCTTC	CAISESGMSYNEQFF
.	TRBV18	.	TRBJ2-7	TGTGCCAGCTCACCACCGGTAAGGGGGAGCTCCTACGAGCAGTACTTC	CASSPPVRGSSYEQYF
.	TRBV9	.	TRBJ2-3	TGTGCCAGCAGCGTCACTGAGGGGAATACGCAGTATTTT	CASSVTEGNTQYF
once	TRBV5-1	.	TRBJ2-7	TGCGCCAGCAGCTTTGCGGGATACGAGCAGTACTTC	CASSFAGYEQYF
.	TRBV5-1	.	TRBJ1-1	TGCGCCAGAGGCGCAGGGAACACTGAAGCTTTCTTT	CARGAGNTEAFF
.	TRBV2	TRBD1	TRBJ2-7	TGTGCCAGCACACCGGACAGGCGAAACTACGAGCAGTACTTC	CASTPDRRNYEQYF
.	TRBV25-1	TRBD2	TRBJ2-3	TGTGCCAGCAGTGATGGACTAGCGGCTAGCACAGATACGCAGTATTTT	CASSDGLAASTDTQYF
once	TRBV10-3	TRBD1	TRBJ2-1	TGTGCCATCCGGGACAGGGAGGGGTACAATGAGCAGTTCTTC	CAIRDREGYNEQFF
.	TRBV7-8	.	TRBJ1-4	TGTGCCAGCAGCTTAGGGCTGGGGTACGAAAAACTGTTTTTT	CASSLGLGYEKLFF
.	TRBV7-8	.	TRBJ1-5	TGTGCCAGCTCTCGTCTAGAGGGCAATCAGCCCCAGCATTTT	CASSRLEGNQPQHF
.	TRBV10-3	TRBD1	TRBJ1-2	TGTGCCATCAGCAACCAGGGGGCGAGAGGCTACACCTTC	CAISNQGARGYTF
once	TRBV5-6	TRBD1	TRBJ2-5	TGTGCCAGCAGTTATGACAGGGAAGAGACCCAGTACTTC	CASSYDREETQYF
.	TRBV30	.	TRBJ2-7	TGTGCCTGGAGTCGACAGGCCATACCCTACGAGCAGTACTTC	CAWSRQAIPYEQYF
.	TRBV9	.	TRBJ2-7	TGTGCCAGCAGCGTACGGGACGGGACCTACGAGCAGTACTTC	CASSVRDGTYEQYF
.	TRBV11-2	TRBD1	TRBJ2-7	TGTGCCAGCAGCACTTACGGTCACAGGGGGCAACCCTACGAGCAGTACTTC	CASSTYGHRGQPYEQYF
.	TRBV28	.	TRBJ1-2	TGTGCCAGCAGTTTATCTGTCTATGGCTACACCTTC	CASSLSVYGYTF
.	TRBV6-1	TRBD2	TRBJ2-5	TGTGCCAGCACTCGAACGGGGGGGTACGGAGAGACCCAGTACTTC	CASTRTGGYGETQYF
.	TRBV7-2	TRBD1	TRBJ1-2	TGTGCCAGCAGCTCGCAGGGGGGTTCAGGCTACACCTTC	CASSSQGGSGYTF
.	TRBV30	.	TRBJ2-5	TGTGCCTGGAACCCTACATACCCAGGGAGACGAGAGACCCAGTACTTC	CAWNPTYPGRRETQYF
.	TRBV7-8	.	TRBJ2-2	TGTGCCAGCAGCTTCCCAGGGTCCCTCAGTCCCGGGGAGCTGTTTTTT	CASSFPGSLSPGELFF